The clone carrying this T cell receptor (beta chain) was observed many times. The antigen is not known. The CDR3 runs 13 residues. Trimming pared 3 bases from V and 1 base from J, leaving 10 bases between. Per the germline V gene, CDR1 is SQVTM and CDR2 is ANQGSEA. This specimen comes from a study of identical twins. Overall study findings and caveats: Modeled out-of-frame TCR alpha sharing in monozygotic twins fell below observed levels. The more abundant beta clonotypes in cord blood had fewer insertions, and memory repertoires did not show this.

One entry per CDR3 protein, called by TCRdb with MiXCR from the 5' RACE reads. The sample records a few hundred thousand distinct CDR3 sequences, 9% to 10% being singletons. These data also formed part of another study, on yellow fever vaccine responses in identical twins.

The gene calls are TRBV29-1 and TRBJ2-7, with no clear D. This receptor was obtained from a woman in her late teens or twenties in good health. Sequencing input: PBMCs. This chain's CDR3 is CSVEVQASYEQYF. CDR3 coding DNA: TGCAGCGTTGAGGTCCAGGCTTCCTACGAGCAGTACTTC.